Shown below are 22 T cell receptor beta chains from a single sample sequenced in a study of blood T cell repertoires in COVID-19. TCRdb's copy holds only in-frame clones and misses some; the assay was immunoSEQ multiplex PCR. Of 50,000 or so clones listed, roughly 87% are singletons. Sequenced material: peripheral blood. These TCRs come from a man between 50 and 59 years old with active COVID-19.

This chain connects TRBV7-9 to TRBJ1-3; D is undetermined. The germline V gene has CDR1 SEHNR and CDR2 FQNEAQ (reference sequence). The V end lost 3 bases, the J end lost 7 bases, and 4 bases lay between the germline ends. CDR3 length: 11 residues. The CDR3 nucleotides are TGTGCCAGCAGCTTTTCGAACACCATATATTTT. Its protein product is CASSFSNTIYF.

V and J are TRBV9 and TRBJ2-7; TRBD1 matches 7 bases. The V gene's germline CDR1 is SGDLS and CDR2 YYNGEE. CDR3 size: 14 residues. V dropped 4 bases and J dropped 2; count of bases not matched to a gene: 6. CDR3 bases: TGTGCCAGCAGCAAATGGGACAGCACCTACGAGCAGTACTTC. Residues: CASSKWDSTYEQYF.

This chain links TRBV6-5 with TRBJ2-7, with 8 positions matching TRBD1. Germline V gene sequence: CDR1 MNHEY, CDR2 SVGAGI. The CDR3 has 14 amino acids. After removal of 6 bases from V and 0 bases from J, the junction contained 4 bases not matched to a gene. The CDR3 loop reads CASRGTGTSYEQYF. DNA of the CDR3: TGTGCCAGCAGGGGGACAGGAACCTCCTACGAGCAGTACTTC.

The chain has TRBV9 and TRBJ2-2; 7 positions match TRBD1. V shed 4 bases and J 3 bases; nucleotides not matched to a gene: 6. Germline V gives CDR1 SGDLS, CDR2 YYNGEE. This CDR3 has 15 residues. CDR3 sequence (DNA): TGTGCCAGCAGCCTCGAGGGGGCCCACACCGGGGAGCTGTTTTTT. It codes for CASSLEGAHTGELFF.

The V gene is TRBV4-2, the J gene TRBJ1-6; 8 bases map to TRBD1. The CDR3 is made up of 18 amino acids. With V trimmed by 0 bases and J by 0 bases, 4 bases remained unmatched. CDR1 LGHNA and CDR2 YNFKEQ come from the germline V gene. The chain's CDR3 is CASSQEGRGRSYNSPLHF. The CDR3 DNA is TGTGCCAGCAGCCAAGAAGGCAGGGGGCGCTCCTATAATTCACCCCTCCACTTT.

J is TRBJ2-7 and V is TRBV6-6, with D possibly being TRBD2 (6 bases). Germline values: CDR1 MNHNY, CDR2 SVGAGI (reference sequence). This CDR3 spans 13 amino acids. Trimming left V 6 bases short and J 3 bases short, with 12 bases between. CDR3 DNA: TGTGCCAGCAGGCTCGGCGGGGACTACGAGCAGTACTTC. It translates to CASRLGGDYEQYF.

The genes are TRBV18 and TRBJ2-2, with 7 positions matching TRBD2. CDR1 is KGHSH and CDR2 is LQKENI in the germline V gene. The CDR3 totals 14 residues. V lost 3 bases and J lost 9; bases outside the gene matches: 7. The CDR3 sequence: CASSPRGGSRELFF. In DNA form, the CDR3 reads TGTGCCAGCTCACCTCGTGGCGGGAGTCGGGAGCTGTTTTTT.

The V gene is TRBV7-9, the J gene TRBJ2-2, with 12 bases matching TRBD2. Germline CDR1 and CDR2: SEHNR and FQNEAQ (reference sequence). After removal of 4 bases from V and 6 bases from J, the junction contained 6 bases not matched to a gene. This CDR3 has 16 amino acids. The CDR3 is CASSSSGRAMSGELFF. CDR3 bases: TGTGCCAGCAGCTCTAGCGGGAGGGCCATGTCCGGGGAGCTGTTTTTT. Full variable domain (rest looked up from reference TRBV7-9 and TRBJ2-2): DTGVSQNPRHKITKRGQNVTFRCDPISEHNRLYWYRQTLGQGPEFLTYFQNEAQLEKSRLLSDRFSAERPKGSFSTLEIQRTEQGDSAMYLCASSSSGRAMSGELFFGEGSRLTVL.

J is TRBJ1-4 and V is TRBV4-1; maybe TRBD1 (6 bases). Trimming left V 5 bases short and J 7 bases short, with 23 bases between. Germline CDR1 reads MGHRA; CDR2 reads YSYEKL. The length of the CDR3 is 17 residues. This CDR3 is CASSLTGSAGDGEKLFF. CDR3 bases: TGCGCCAGCAGCTTGACTGGGTCCGCAGGGGATGGTGAAAAACTGTTTTTT.

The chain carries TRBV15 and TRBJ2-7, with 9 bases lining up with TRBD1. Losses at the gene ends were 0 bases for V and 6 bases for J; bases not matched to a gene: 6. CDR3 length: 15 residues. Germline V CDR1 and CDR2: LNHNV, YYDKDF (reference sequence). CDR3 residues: CATSRDPGQGSEQYF. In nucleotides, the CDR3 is TGTGCCACCAGCAGAGACCCGGGACAGGGAAGCGAGCAGTACTTC.

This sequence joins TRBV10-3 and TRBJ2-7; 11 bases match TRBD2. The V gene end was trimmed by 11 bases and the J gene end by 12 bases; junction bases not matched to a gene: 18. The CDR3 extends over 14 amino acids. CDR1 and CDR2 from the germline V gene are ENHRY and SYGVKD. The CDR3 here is CASSGQLAGERWYF. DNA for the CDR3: TGTGCCTCATCAGGGCAACTAGCGGGGGAACGTTGGTACTTC.

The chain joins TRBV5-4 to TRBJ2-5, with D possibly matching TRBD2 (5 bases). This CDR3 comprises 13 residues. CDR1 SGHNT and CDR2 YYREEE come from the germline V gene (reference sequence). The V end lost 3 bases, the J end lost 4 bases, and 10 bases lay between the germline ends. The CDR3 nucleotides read TGTGCCAGCAGCTGGACGGCGGGAGAGACCCAGTACTTC. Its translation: CASSWTAGETQYF.

The chain's CDR3 is CASSQVLGPYEQYF. The CDR3 DNA sequence: TGTGCCAGCAGCCAAGTGCTAGGCCCCTACGAGCAGTACTTC. This chain links TRBV3-1 (or the pseudogene TRBV3-2) with TRBJ2-7; D uncertain. V was shortened by 1 base and J by 2 bases, with 9 bases between the two germline ends. Germline CDR1 and CDR2: LGHDT and YNNKEL (reference sequence). The CDR3 extends over 14 amino acids.

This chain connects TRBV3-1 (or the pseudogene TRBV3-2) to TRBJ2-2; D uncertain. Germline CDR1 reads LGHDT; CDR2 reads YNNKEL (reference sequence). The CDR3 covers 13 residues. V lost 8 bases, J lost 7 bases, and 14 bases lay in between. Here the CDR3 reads CASADRGIGELFF. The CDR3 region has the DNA TGTGCCAGCGCAGATAGAGGTATCGGGGAGCTGTTTTTT.

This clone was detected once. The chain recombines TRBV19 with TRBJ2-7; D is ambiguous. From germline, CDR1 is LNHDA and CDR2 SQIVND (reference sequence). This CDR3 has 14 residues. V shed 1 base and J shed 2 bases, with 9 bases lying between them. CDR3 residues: CASSIGYLTYEQYF. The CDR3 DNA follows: TGTGCCAGTAGTATAGGCTACCTAACCTACGAGCAGTACTTC.

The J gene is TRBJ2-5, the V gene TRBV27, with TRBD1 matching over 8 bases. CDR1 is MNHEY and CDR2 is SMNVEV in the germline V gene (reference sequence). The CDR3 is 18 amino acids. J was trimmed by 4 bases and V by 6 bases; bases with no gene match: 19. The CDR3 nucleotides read TGTGCCAGCAGCTCCCGCAGGGGGCTTAATTTTGATCGAGAGACCCAGTACTTC. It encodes CASSSRRGLNFDRETQYF.

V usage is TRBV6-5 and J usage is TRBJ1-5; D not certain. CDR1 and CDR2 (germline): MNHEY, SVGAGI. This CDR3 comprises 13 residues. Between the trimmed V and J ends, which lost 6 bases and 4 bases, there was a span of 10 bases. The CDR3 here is CASRLQNNQPQHF. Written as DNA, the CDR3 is TGTGCCAGCAGGCTTCAGAATAATCAGCCCCAGCATTTT.

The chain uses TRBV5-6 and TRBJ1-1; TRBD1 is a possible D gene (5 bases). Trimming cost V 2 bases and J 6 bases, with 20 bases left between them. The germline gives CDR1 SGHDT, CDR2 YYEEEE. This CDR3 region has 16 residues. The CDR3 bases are TGTGCCAGCAGCTTCGGGGCAGGGCTTACGGGGGCTGAAGCTTTCTTT. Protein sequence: CASSFGAGLTGAEAFF.

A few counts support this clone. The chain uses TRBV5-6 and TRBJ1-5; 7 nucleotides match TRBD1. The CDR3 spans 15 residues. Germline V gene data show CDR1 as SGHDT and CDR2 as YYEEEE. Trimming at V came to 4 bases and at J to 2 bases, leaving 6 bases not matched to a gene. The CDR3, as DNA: TGTGCCAGCAGCATAGGGGGCGAGGGCAATCAGCCCCAGCATTTT. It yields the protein CASSIGGEGNQPQHF.

The CDR3, as DNA: TGTGCCAGCTCAGCGGACAGGGTCCAAAACATTCAGTACTTC. Amino acids: CASSADRVQNIQYF. The chain is built from TRBV18 and TRBJ2-4; 8 bases match TRBD1. V dropped 5 bases and J dropped 5; count of bases not matched to a gene: 5. Germline V gene lookup returns CDR1 KGHSH and CDR2 LQKENI. This CDR3 has 14 amino acids.

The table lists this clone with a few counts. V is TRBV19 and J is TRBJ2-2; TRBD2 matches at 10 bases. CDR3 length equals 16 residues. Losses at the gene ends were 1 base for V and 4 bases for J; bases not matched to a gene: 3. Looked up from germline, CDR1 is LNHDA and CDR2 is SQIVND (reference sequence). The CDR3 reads CASSIGRLAGTGELFF. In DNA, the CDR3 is TGTGCCAGTAGTATAGGTAGACTAGCGGGCACCGGGGAGCTGTTTTTT.

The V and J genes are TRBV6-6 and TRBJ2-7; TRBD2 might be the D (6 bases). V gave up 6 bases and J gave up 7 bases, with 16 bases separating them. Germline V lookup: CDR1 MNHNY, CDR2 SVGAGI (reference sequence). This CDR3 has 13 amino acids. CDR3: CASSRGQGGEQYF. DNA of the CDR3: TGTGCCAGCAGCCGCGGTCAGGGAGGTGAGCAGTACTTC.